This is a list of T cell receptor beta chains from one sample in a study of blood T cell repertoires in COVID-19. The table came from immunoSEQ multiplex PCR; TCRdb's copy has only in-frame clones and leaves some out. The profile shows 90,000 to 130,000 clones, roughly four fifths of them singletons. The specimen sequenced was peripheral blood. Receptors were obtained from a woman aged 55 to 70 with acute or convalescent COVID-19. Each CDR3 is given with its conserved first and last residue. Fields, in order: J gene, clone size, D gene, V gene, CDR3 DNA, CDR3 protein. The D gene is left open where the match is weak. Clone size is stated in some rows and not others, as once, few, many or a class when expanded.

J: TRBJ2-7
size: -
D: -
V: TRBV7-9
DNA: TGTGCCAGCAGCTCAGAGGCAGCCTGGGTGTACGAGCAGTACTTC
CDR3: CASSSEAAWVYEQYF

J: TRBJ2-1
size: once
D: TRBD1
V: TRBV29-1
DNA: TGCAGCGTCTGGGACAGGGGGACCTACAATGAGCAGTTCTTC
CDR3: CSVWDRGTYNEQFF

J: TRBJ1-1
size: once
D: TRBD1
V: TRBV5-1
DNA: TGCGCCAGCAGCGAGGGACAGGGGTTGAATACTGAAGCTTTCTTT
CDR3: CASSEGQGLNTEAFF

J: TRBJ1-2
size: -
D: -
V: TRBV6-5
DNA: TGTGCCAGCAGCCCGACAGGTGCTGGGGGCTACACCTTC
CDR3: CASSPTGAGGYTF

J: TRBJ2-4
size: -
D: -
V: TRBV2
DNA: TGTGCCAGCAGTATAACACAGGGTGCGGTAAACATTCAGTACTTC
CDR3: CASSITQGAVNIQYF

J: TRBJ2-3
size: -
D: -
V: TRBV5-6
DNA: TGTGCCAGCAGCCCCTCTCCTAGCACAGATACGCAGTATTTT
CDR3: CASSPSPSTDTQYF

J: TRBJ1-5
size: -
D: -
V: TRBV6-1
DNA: TGTGCCAGCAGTGCCTTATGGAGGGAGGGCAATCAGCCCCAGCATTTT
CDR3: CASSALWREGNQPQHF

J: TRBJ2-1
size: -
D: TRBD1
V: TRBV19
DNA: TGTGCCAGTAGTATCCCCCCGGGACAGGGGAGGGGTGAGCAGTTCTTC
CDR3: CASSIPPGQGRGEQFF

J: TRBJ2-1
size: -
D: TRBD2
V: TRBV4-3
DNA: TGCGCCAGCAGCCAAGATAGCGGGAACAATGAGCAGTTCTTC
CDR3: CASSQDSGNNEQFF

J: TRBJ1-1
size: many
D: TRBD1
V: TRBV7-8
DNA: TGTGCCAGCAGCCGAGGACAGGATAGCACTGAAGCTTTCTTT
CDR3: CASSRGQDSTEAFF

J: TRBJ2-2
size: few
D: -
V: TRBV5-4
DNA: TGTGCCAGCAGCTTGGCGGCCGAGGCCGGGGAGCTGTTTTTT
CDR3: CASSLAAEAGELFF

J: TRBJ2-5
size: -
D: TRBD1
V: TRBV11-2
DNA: TGTGCCAGCAGCTTATGGTCAGGGGGCCAAGAGACCCAGTACTTC
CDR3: CASSLWSGGQETQYF

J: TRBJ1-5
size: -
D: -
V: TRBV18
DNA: TGTGCCAGCTCACCGGCGACAGCCCAGCCCCAGCATTTT
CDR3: CASSPATAQPQHF

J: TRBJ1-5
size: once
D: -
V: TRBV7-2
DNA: TGTGCCAGCAGCTTCACAGCCCTCCAGCCCCAGCATTTT
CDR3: CASSFTALQPQHF

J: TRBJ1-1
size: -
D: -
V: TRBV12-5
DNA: TGTGCTAGTGCTACCGGCCCAGGCTCCCGGGGGGCTGAAGCTTTCTTT
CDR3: CASATGPGSRGAEAFF

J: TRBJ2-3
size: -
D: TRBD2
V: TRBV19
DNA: TGTGCCAGTGGCGCTAGCGGGGGGGCCCTGGCTAACGTACATACGCAGTATTTT
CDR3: CASGASGGALANVHTQYF

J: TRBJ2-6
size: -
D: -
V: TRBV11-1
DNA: TGTGCCAGCAGTTATCAGGGTGGTGGGGCCAACGTCCTGACTTTC
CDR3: CASSYQGGGANVLTF

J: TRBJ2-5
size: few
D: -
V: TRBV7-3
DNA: TGTGCCAGCAGCGCCACAGGCTCTCCCTCAGAGACCCAGTACTTC
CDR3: CASSATGSPSETQYF

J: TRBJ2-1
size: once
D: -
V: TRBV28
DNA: TGTGCCAGCAGTTTTTTCCATTACAATGAGCAGTTCTTC
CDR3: CASSFFHYNEQFF

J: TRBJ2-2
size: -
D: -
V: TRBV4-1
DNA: TGCGCCAGCAGCCAAGATCCTTACACCGGGGAGCTGTTTTTT
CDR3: CASSQDPYTGELFF

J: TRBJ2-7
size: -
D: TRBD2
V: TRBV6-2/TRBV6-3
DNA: TGTGCCAGCAGTAACGTCGGGACTACATACGAGCAGTACTTC
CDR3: CASSNVGTTYEQYF

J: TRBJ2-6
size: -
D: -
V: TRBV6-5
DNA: TGTGCCAGCAAAGACCTGTCCAGGGGGGCCAACGTCCTGACTTTC
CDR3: CASKDLSRGANVLTF